These 19 T cell receptor beta chains were all obtained from the same sample, sequenced in a study of T cells in tumors after PD-1 blockade. The method was immunoSEQ multiplex PCR; TCRdb's version includes in-frame clones alone and lacks a portion of them. The sample consists of about 9,200 clones, 55% to 75% of them appearing once. The sample was tumor tissue, taken after anti-PD-1 treatment. All receptors come from a human donor with basal cell carcinoma.

The chain is built from TRBV18 and TRBJ1-2; the D is unclear. Germline CDR1 reads KGHSH; CDR2 reads LQKENI. This CDR3 spans 15 amino acids. Trimming shortened V by 3 bases and J by 0 bases, and 11 bases separated the two germline ends. This chain's CDR3 is CASSPESQANYGYTF. The CDR3 bases are TGTGCCAGCTCACCCGAAAGCCAGGCTAACTATGGCTACACCTTC.

The rearrangement uses TRBV30 and TRBJ1-2; TRBD1 is a possible D gene (5 bases). Trimming shortened V by 0 bases and J by 6 bases, and 11 bases separated the two germline ends. This CDR3 contains 13 residues. Per the germline V gene, CDR1 is GTSNPN and CDR2 is SVGIG (reference sequence). This chain's CDR3 is CAWSVRRGDGYTF. In DNA, the CDR3 is TGTGCCTGGAGTGTACGCCGGGGCGATGGCTACACCTTC.

This sequence joins TRBV2 and TRBJ2-1; no firm D call. There are 14 residues in the CDR3. CDR1 is SNHLY, CDR2 FYNNEI, per germline. Trimming removed 7 bases at V and 0 bases at J, with 10 bases between. The CDR3 region is CASNGALSYNEQFF. The CDR3 coding sequence is TGTGCCAGCAATGGTGCCCTCTCCTACAATGAGCAGTTCTTC. The complete variable domain, with remaining parts taken from reference TRBV2 and TRBJ2-1, reads EPEVTQTPSHQVTQMGQEVILRCVPISNHLYFYWYRQILGQKVEFLVSFYNNEISEKSEIFDDQFSVERPDGSNFTLKIRSTKLEDSAMYFCASNGALSYNEQFFGPGTRLTVL.

This chain uses TRBV5-1 with TRBJ2-7; D perhaps matches TRBD2 (5 bases). Between the trimmed V and J ends, which lost 0 bases and 0 bases, there was a span of 16 bases. The germline V gene encodes CDR1 SGHRS and CDR2 YFSETQ. The CDR3 contains 17 residues. The CDR3 nucleotides read TGCGCCAGCAGCTTGGAGGCGGGCCGATGGAGCTCCTACGAGCAGTACTTC. Protein product: CASSLEAGRWSSYEQYF.

V usage is TRBV19 and J usage is TRBJ2-1, with 12 bases aligning to TRBD1. Trimming cost V 3 bases and J 6 bases; bases outside gene matches: 6. This CDR3 spans 16 amino acids. The germline CDR1 and CDR2 sequences are LNHDA and SQIVND (reference sequence). The CDR3 loop reads CASSIRGQGAINEQFF. The CDR3, as DNA: TGTGCCAGTAGTATCAGGGGACAGGGGGCAATCAATGAGCAGTTCTTC.

The V gene is TRBV2, the J gene TRBJ1-2; 7 positions agree with TRBD1. Per germline, CDR1 SNHLY and CDR2 FYNNEI. The CDR3 runs 12 residues. J lost 5 bases, V lost 8 bases, and 5 bases had no gene match. The CDR3 loop reads CASGTAMYGYTF. For the CDR3, the DNA is TGTGCCAGCGGGACAGCCATGTATGGCTACACCTTC. The variable domain in full, completed from reference TRBV2 and TRBJ1-2, reads EPEVTQTPSHQVTQMGQEVILRCVPISNHLYFYWYRQILGQKVEFLVSFYNNEISEKSEIFDDQFSVERPDGSNFTLKIRSTKLEDSAMYFCASGTAMYGYTFGSGTRLTVV.

This rearrangement joins TRBV7-9 to TRBJ2-7; D is perhaps TRBD1 or TRBD2 (5 bases each). Trimming pared 6 bases from V and 1 base from J, leaving 16 bases between. CDR3 length: 15 residues. Germline V lookup: CDR1 SEHNR, CDR2 FQNEAQ (reference sequence). The CDR3 reads CASSRTGGVSYEQYF. CDR3 DNA sequence: TGTGCCAGCAGTCGTACAGGAGGCGTGTCCTACGAGCAGTACTTC.

This chain connects TRBV11-3 to TRBJ2-1; D tentatively fits TRBD1 or TRBD2 (5 bases each). Trimming left V 5 bases short and J 2 bases short, with 10 bases between. CDR3 length equals 14 residues. Germline V gene sequence: CDR1 SGHNT, CDR2 YENEEA. The CDR3 DNA sequence: TGTGCCAGCAGCCGGGGACGAGCCTACAATGAGCAGTTCTTC. This codes for CASSRGRAYNEQFF.

This clone was counted a few times. The rearrangement links TRBV5-1 to TRBJ2-7; TRBD1 might be the D (6 bases). V shed 4 bases and J shed 7 bases, with 21 bases lying between them. The CDR3 extends over 15 amino acids. Germline V gene lookup returns CDR1 SGHRS and CDR2 YFSETQ. CDR3 sequence (DNA): TGCGCCAGCAGCATTACGACAGGCATCGGGGAGGAGCAGTACTTC. Amino acid sequence: CASSITTGIGEEQYF.

The chain has TRBV25-1 and TRBJ1-4; the match to TRBD1 covers 7 bases. From germline, CDR1 is MGHDK and CDR2 SYGVNS. J lost 8 bases, V lost 3 bases, and 6 bases had no gene match. CDR3 length: 14 amino acids. The CDR3 here is CASSEPRGREKLFF. CDR3 nucleotide sequence: TGTGCCAGCAGTGAGCCCAGGGGGAGGGAAAAACTGTTTTTT.

V and J are TRBV5-4 and TRBJ2-4, with no clear D. This CDR3 is 16 amino acids long. CDR1 and CDR2 (germline): SGHNT, YYREEE (reference sequence). Between the trimmed V and J ends, which lost 1 base and 2 bases, there was a span of 13 bases. CDR3 in DNA: TGTGCCAGCAGCTTGAAGGGCGACTCAACCAAAAACATTCAGTACTTC. Residues: CASSLKGDSTKNIQYF.

V is TRBV28 and J is TRBJ1-5; TRBD1 might be the D (5 bases). Germline loops: CDR1 MDHEN, CDR2 SYDVKM. The CDR3 has 14 amino acids. Trimming pared 3 bases from V and 1 base from J, leaving 7 bases between. CDR3 nucleotide sequence: TGTGCCAGCAGTTTGGGGGGAAGCAATCAGCCCCAGCATTTT. Translating gives CASSLGGSNQPQHF.

The genes are TRBV19 and TRBJ2-7; 7 bases align to TRBD1. The V segment lost 4 bases and the J segment 0 bases; nucleotides outside the gene matches: 3. Germline CDR1 and CDR2: LNHDA and SQIVND (reference sequence). The CDR3 covers 14 residues. The CDR3 sequence is CASSTGQVSYEQYF. The CDR3 DNA sequence: TGTGCCAGTAGTACAGGACAGGTCTCCTACGAGCAGTACTTC. Using reference TRBV19 and TRBJ2-7 for the parts outside the CDR3, the full variable domain is DGGITQSPKYLFRKEGQNVTLSCEQNLNHDAMYWYRQDPGQGLRLIYYSQIVNDFQKGDIAEGYSVSREKKESFPLTVTSAQKNPTAFYLCASSTGQVSYEQYFGPGTRLTVT.

The genes are TRBV28 and TRBJ1-4; D uncertain. The length of the CDR3 is 12 residues. With 1 base removed from V and 9 bases from J, the gap between germline ends came to 6 bases. The V gene's germline CDR1 is MDHEN and CDR2 SYDVKM. The CDR3 nucleotides read TGTGCCAGCAGTTTATTGAGTCAAAAACTGTTTTTT. It is translated as CASSLLSQKLFF.

This chain links TRBV19 with TRBJ1-6; 7 nucleotides agree with TRBD1. Germline CDR1 and CDR2: LNHDA and SQIVND (reference sequence). V was clipped by 6 bases and J by 10 bases; unmatched bases: 6. The CDR3 runs to 13 residues. DNA of the CDR3: TGTGCCAGTAGGTCGACAGGGCCCTCACCCCTCCACTTT. This encodes CASRSTGPSPLHF.

The rearrangement uses TRBV4-1 and TRBJ1-5, with TRBD1 identical over 10 bases. CDR3 size: 17 residues. The V and J ends lost 1 base and 3 bases, in that order; junction bases with no gene match: 6. Per the germline V gene, CDR1 is MGHRA and CDR2 is YSYEKL. The CDR3 bases are TGCGCCAGCAGCCAAGTGGACAGGGGGAGGACCAATCAGCCCCAGCATTTT. Residues: CASSQVDRGRTNQPQHF.

This chain joins TRBV12-3 or TRBV12-4 and TRBJ1-6; 9 bases are shared with TRBD1. This CDR3 has 13 residues. J was trimmed by 10 bases and V by 5 bases; bases with no gene match: 3. Here the CDR3 reads CASSETGGSPLHF. The DNA of the CDR3 is TGTGCCAGCAGTGAGACAGGGGGATCACCCCTCCACTTT.

CDR3 coding DNA: TGTGCCAGCAGTTACCGGCGGAACAATCAGCCCCAGCATTTT. Amino acid sequence: CASSYRRNNQPQHF. The chain carries TRBV6-5 and TRBJ1-5; D remains ambiguous. This CDR3 comprises 14 residues. V shed 2 bases and J shed 3 bases, with 8 bases lying between them. Germline V gives CDR1 MNHEY, CDR2 SVGAGI.

The rearrangement joins TRBV2 to TRBJ2-1, with D perhaps matching TRBD1 (6 bases). The CDR3 length is 14 residues. CDR1 is SNHLY, CDR2 FYNNEI, per germline. V was clipped by 4 bases and J by 5 bases, with 12 bases between them. CDR3 nucleotides: TGTGCCAGCAGTGTTTCTGGGACAAACAATGAGCAGTTCTTC. Translation gives CASSVSGTNNEQFF.